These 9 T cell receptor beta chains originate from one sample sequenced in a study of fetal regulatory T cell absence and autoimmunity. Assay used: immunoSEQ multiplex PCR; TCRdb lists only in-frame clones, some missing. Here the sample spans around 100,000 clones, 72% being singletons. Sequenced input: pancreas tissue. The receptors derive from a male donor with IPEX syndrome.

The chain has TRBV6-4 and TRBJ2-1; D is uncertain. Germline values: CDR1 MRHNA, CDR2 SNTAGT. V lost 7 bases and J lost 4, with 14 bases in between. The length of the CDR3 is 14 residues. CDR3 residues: CASTGFSVYNEQFF. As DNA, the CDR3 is TGTGCCAGCACCGGATTCTCGGTTTACAATGAGCAGTTCTTC.

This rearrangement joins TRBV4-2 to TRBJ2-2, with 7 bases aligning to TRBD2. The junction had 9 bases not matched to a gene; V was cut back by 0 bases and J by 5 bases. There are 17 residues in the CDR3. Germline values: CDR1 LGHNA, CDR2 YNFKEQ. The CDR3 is CASSQELLADKTGELFF. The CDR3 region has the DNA TGTGCCAGCAGCCAAGAACTGCTAGCGGACAAAACCGGGGAGCTGTTTTTT.

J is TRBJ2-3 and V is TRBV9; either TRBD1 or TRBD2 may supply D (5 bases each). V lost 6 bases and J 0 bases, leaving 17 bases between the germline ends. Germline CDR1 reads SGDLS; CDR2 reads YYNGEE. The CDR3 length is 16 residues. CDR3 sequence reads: CASNFGDATSTDTQYF. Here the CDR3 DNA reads TGTGCCAGCAACTTCGGGGACGCTACTAGCACAGATACGCAGTATTTT.

The DNA of the CDR3 is TGTGCCAGCAGCTTACGTACATCCCAAGAGACCCAGTACTTC. It yields the protein CASSLRTSQETQYF. This rearrangement joins TRBV7-6 to TRBJ2-5; D unresolved. This CDR3 has 14 amino acids. The germline V and J ends were trimmed by 2 bases and 1 base, with 8 bases remaining between them. Germline CDR1 reads SGHVS; CDR2 reads FNYEAQ.

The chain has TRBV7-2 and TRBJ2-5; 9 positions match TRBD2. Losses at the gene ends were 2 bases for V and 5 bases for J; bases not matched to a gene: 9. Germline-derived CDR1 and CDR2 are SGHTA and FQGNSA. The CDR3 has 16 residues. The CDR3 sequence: CASSLSRGGAWETQYF. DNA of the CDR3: TGTGCCAGCAGCTTAAGTCGCGGGGGGGCCTGGGAGACCCAGTACTTC.

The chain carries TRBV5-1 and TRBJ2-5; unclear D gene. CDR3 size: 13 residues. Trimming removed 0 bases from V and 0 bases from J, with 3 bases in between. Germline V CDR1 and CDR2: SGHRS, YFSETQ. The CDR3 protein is CASSLAHQETQYF. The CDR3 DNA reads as TGCGCCAGCAGCTTGGCTCACCAAGAGACCCAGTACTTC.

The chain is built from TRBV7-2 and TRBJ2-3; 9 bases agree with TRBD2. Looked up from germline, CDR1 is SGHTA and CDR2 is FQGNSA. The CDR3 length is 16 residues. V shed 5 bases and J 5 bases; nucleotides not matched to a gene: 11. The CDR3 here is CASSRSVGSGGDTQYF. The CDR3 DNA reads TGTGCCAGCAGCCGCTCAGTCGGTAGCGGGGGAGATACGCAGTATTTT.

CDR3 bases: TGCGCCAGCAGCCAAGTACACTTCACAGATACGCAGTATTTT. Protein: CASSQVHFTDTQYF. This chain uses TRBV4-3 with TRBJ2-3, with no clear D. Per the germline V gene, CDR1 is LGHNA and CDR2 is YSLEER. CDR3 size: 14 residues. V lost 1 base to trimming and J lost 2 bases, with 7 bases between them.

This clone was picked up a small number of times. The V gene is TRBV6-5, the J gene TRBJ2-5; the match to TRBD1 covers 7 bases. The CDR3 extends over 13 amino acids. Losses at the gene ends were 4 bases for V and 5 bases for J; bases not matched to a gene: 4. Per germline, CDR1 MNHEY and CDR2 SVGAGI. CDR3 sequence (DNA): TGTGCCAGCAGTTTTGACAGGGTGGAGACCCAGTACTTC. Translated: CASSFDRVETQYF.